This is a list of T cell receptor beta chains from one sample in a study of T cell responses to AZD1222 COVID-19 vaccine. Libraries were prepared by immunoSEQ multiplex PCR; TCRdb keeps only in-frame clonotypes and omits some of them. Among some 140,000 clones listed, about 94% were seen once. Source: peripheral blood, taken on day 0 of AZD1222 vaccination. The receptor set was obtained from an adult in good health. Both conserved end residues are part of each CDR3.

CAIGRLRDTEAFF	TRBJ1-1	TRBV6-5
CATSAREYF	TRBJ2-7	TRBV15
CASSSPGQTNEKLFF	TRBJ1-4	TRBV7-9
CASSSGTGGSQPQHF	TRBJ1-5	TRBV7-8
CASSYKGPYEQYF	TRBJ2-7	TRBV6-5
CASSLAPGVGYGYTF	TRBJ1-2	TRBV7-6
CASSRGTEAFF	TRBJ1-1	TRBV7-9
CASSPRTVNTEAFF	TRBJ1-1	TRBV4-1
CASRPWAGVDLSEKLFF	TRBJ1-4	TRBV5-8
CATYGTPYGYTF	TRBJ1-2	TRBV19
CASSLVGRGETQYF	TRBJ2-5	TRBV5-8
CASSLGGGQGARPLHF	TRBJ1-6	TRBV7-6
CASSPITGLSPLHF	TRBJ1-6	TRBV7-9
CASSASVNTGELFF	TRBJ2-2	TRBV7-2
CASSPNPSLTGQPQHF	TRBJ1-5	TRBV4-1
CASRPGTGQGYTF	TRBJ1-2	TRBV6-5
CASSPTSGRTDTQYF	TRBJ2-3	TRBV7-9
CASSQVPGRPDYGYTF	TRBJ1-2	TRBV4-1
CASSEEAEFPLHF	TRBJ1-6	TRBV2
CSATGPTNEKLFF	TRBJ1-4	TRBV29-1
CASSQEWGRGSNYGYTF	TRBJ1-2	TRBV3-1/TRBV3-2
CASSLTARGASSGNTIYF	TRBJ1-3	TRBV11-3
CASSVGGYGYTF	TRBJ1-2	TRBV9
CASSEGEGQGNQPQHF	TRBJ1-5	TRBV6-1
CASSQAAQEPQPQHF	TRBJ1-5	TRBV4-2
CASSSTGTPLSGANVLTF	TRBJ2-6	TRBV5-1
CASSLSVGRPEQYF	TRBJ2-7	TRBV28
CAWTLSGGQTQYF	TRBJ2-5	TRBV30
CASGPRDRAGYTF	TRBJ1-2	TRBV12-5
CASSQDRDTGGLSGGYTF	TRBJ1-2	TRBV4-1
CATLPEQGRDSGHGYTF	TRBJ1-2	TRBV2
CASSIGHMSSYNEQFF	TRBJ2-1	TRBV19
CASTGGPRNGYTF	TRBJ1-2	TRBV6-5
CASSSPPGQVNTEAFF	TRBJ1-1	TRBV11-2
CASSPGLRGAYDYGYTF	TRBJ1-2	TRBV9
CASSIEGGTGDWNQPQHF	TRBJ1-5	TRBV19
CASSPGQGVDEQFF	TRBJ2-1	TRBV7-9
CASSSFSVNEQFF	TRBJ2-1	TRBV11-2
CASSYETGEYGYTF	TRBJ1-2	TRBV6-2/TRBV6-3
CASSSQTGPGANVLTF	TRBJ2-6	TRBV5-4
CASSLRGTNEKLFF	TRBJ1-4	TRBV27
CASSVAWGQVYNEQFF	TRBJ2-1	TRBV9
CASSAIGTHTEAFF	TRBJ1-1	TRBV7-9